What follows is one TCR beta chain and its context. Its matching antigen is unknown. The data were taken from a study of shared clonotypes between healthy human individuals. Turning to the study itself: Three plates were used per donor for CD4 naive, three for CD4 memory, two for CD8 naive and one for CD8 memory.

The trim removed 8 bases at V and 5 bases at J, leaving 4 bases unmatched. This CDR3 comprises 13 residues. Germline lookup yields CDR1 LNHNV and CDR2 YYDKDF (reference sequence). Study outcomes and limitations: Approximately 5.3% was the fraction of naive CD4 clonotypes found shared across a few donors.

Naive CD8 isolation took CD45RO-negative cells positively selected for CCR7 and excluded terminally differentiated effector memory CD45RA+ cells. Within Nashville, Tennessee resided all donors, each a Caucasian adult. Execution of the assay was at deep level. Sequencing used immunoSEQ multiplex PCR; TCRdb keeps in-frame clones, though not all of them. This sample carries about 550,000 clones, 95% of them seen once, and the ten largest clones take 0.095% to 0.12%. This chain links TRBV15 with TRBJ2-1; 9 bases align to TRBD1. The material sequenced was naive CD8+ T cells sorted from blood. The sequence was obtained from a woman between 25 and 40 years old in good health. This CDR3 is CATRDRAHNEQFF. In nucleotides, the CDR3 is TGTGCCACCCGGGACAGGGCTCACAATGAGCAGTTCTTC.